This entry is about one T cell receptor beta chain. Its antigen is as yet unknown. This record comes from a study of beta chain features in type 1 diabetes. Study-level findings and limits: Moderately but significantly shorter TCRB CDR3s were found in Type 1 diabetes patients in all four CD4+ subsets. Type 1 diabetes patients had VDJ junctions that carried fewer insertions and more deletions. Researchers reported that naive, central memory and Treg TCRB repertoires appeared more similar in patients than in healthy donors. The study notes PCR might favor shorter templates equally in patients and controls.

Expressed TCRB transcripts were sequenced because the entire RNA isolate underwent reverse transcription. Around 3.9 million reads on average were seen across naive, central memory and regulatory T cell samples. Assay: immunoSEQ multiplex PCR; the TCRdb copy retains only in-frame clones and omits some. The data show over 600,000 clones, roughly 12% seen once. Trimming took 5 bases from V and 0 from J, leaving 14 bases between them. The CDR3 covers 17 residues. From germline, CDR1 is SGHAT and CDR2 FQNNGV. The specimen sequenced was naive CD4+ T cells from blood. The chain combines TRBV11-2 with TRBJ2-6, with a weak D call TRBD1 (6 bases). This receptor was obtained from a man aged 25 to 45 with type 1 diabetes. CDR3 residues: CASSILDSYSGANVLTF. In nucleotides, the CDR3 is TGTGCCAGCAGCATACTGGACAGCTACTCTGGGGCCAACGTCCTGACTTTC. The full variable domain, rest sourced from reference TRBV11-2 and TRBJ2-6, is EAGVAQSPRYKIIEKRQSVAFWCNPISGHATLYWYQQILGQGPKLLIQFQNNGVVDDSQLPKDRFSAERLKGVDSTLKIQPAKLEDSAVYLCASSILDSYSGANVLTFGAGSRLTVL.